Each of the 20 T cell receptor beta chains below was sequenced from the same sample in a study of blood T cell repertoires in COVID-19. Clones were sequenced by immunoSEQ multiplex PCR, and TCRdb holds only the in-frame ones, with some missing. The profile shows about 200,000 clones, roughly 77% of them singletons. Sequenced: PBMCs or T cells enriched from blood (not recorded which). Every receptor here comes from a woman between 50 and 59 years old with acute COVID-19.

The chain carries TRBV2 and TRBJ2-7; TRBD1 might be the D (6 bases). There are 12 residues in the CDR3. Deletions cut 6 bases from V and 3 bases from J, with 9 bases between. Germline V gene lookup returns CDR1 SNHLY and CDR2 FYNNEI. The CDR3 here is CASRDSYYEQYV. CDR3 DNA sequence: TGTGCCAGCAGGGACAGCTACTACGAGCAGTACGTC.

V is TRBV5-6 and J is TRBJ2-6; no clear D. The V and J ends lost 4 bases and 0 bases respectively, with 14 bases between them. Germline lookup yields CDR1 SGHDT and CDR2 YYEEEE. The length of the CDR3 is 17 residues. CDR3 amino acids: CASSPVGAFSGANVLTF. The CDR3 nucleotides are TGTGCCAGCAGCCCGGTCGGAGCCTTCTCTGGGGCCAACGTCCTGACTTTC. Looking up the rest from reference TRBV5-6 and TRBJ2-6 gives the full variable domain: DAGVTQSPTHLIKTRGQQVTLRCSPKSGHDTVSWYQQALGQGPQFIFQYYEEEERQRGNFPDRFSGHQFPNYSSELNVNALLLGDSALYLCASSPVGAFSGANVLTFGAGSRLTVL.

V gene TRBV19 combines with J gene TRBJ1-5, with TRBD1 matching 7 bases. V trimming: 5 bases; J trimming: 9 bases; junction bases outside the gene matches: 16. The CDR3 spans 16 residues. Germline V gene sequence: CDR1 LNHDA, CDR2 SQIVND (reference sequence). CDR3 sequence (DNA): TGTGCCAGTAGTCTGAGGACAGGCCTTACCGTCCGGCCCCAGCATTTT. Protein sequence: CASSLRTGLTVRPQHF.

The genes are TRBV6-5 and TRBJ2-5, with D possibly matching TRBD1 (5 bases). Trimming cost V 8 bases and J 4 bases, with 14 bases left between them. Germline-derived CDR1 and CDR2 are MNHEY and SVGAGI. The CDR3 sequence is 13 residues long. The CDR3 loop is CASDRMKGETQYF. The CDR3, as DNA: TGTGCCAGCGACAGAATGAAGGGAGAGACCCAGTACTTC.

This sequence joins TRBV16 and TRBJ2-5; TRBD2 matches at 12 bases. CDR1 KGHSY and CDR2 FQNENV come from the germline V gene. The CDR3 is 18 amino acids. V trimming: 4 bases; J trimming: 1 base; junction bases outside the gene matches: 10. As DNA, the CDR3 is TGTGCCAGCAGCCCCCATAAACCGACTAGCGGGGGCCAAGAGACCCAGTACTTC. This encodes CASSPHKPTSGGQETQYF.

This chain uses TRBV19 with TRBJ1-2, with TRBD1 matching 10 bases. Per germline, CDR1 LNHDA and CDR2 SQIVND (reference sequence). CDR3 length equals 15 residues. The J segment lost 3 bases and the V segment lost 3 bases, leaving 4 bases of the junction unmatched. This CDR3 is CASSMDRGSHYGYTF. The CDR3 DNA reads TGTGCCAGTAGTATGGACAGGGGGAGCCACTATGGCTACACCTTC.

This chain joins TRBV2 and TRBJ1-3; a weak D match, TRBD1 (5 bases). The germline CDR1 and CDR2 sequences are SNHLY and FYNNEI. This CDR3 has 14 residues. The chain's CDR3 is CAHARAGHGNTIYF. The DNA for the CDR3 is TGTGCGCACGCACGCGCGGGGCATGGAAACACCATATATTTT.

With respect to this clone: One junction end does not reproduce the germline sequence, and a read error may be involved. The chain joins TRBV19 to TRBJ1-4, with a tentative D call TRBD1 (5 bases). This CDR3 has 16 residues. Germline CDR1 and CDR2: LNHDA and SQIVND (reference sequence). DNA of the CDR3: TGTGCCAGGAGTAGCCCAGGGTTTACAGCTAATGAAAAACTGTTTTTT. It specifies CARSSPGFTANEKLFF.

Only one count was recorded for this clone. As DNA, the CDR3 is TGTGCCAGCAGCTCCCGGGACAGGACTCATAATGAAAAACTGTTTTTT. Its protein product is CASSSRDRTHNEKLFF. This chain uses TRBV7-9 with TRBJ1-4; 8 positions agree with TRBD1. The CDR3 spans 16 residues. The junction had 8 bases not matched to a gene; V was cut back by 4 bases and J by 4 bases. In germline, CDR1 is SEHNR, CDR2 FQNEAQ (reference sequence).

The V gene is TRBV14, the J gene TRBJ1-1; D gene uncertain. Between the trimmed V and J ends, which lost 6 bases and 0 bases, there was a span of 8 bases. Germline assignment: CDR1 SGHDN and CDR2 FVKESK. This CDR3 spans 13 amino acids. Written as DNA, the CDR3 is TGTGCCAGCAGTAAAATTGTGAACACTGAAGCTTTCTTT. Its translation: CASSKIVNTEAFF.

The chain couples TRBV28 to TRBJ1-3; D gene unclear. CDR1 MDHEN and CDR2 SYDVKM come from the germline V gene. Trimming shortened V by 3 bases and J by 3 bases, and 12 bases separated the two germline ends. The CDR3 is 15 amino acids. The CDR3 coding sequence is TGTGCCAGCAGTTTGGGAGGGTTGAGTGGAAACACCATATATTTT. Its protein is CASSLGGLSGNTIYF.

The table lists this clone with a few counts. The J gene is TRBJ2-2, the V gene TRBV2; maybe TRBD1 (5 bases). Germline V gene sequence: CDR1 SNHLY, CDR2 FYNNEI. The CDR3 extends over 14 amino acids. V was pared by 8 bases and J by 1 base, with 11 bases between. The CDR3 spells CASRQGRNTGELFF. The CDR3 nucleotides read TGTGCCAGCCGCCAGGGAAGGAACACCGGGGAGCTGTTTTTT. Full variable domain (missing parts from reference TRBV2 and TRBJ2-2): EPEVTQTPSHQVTQMGQEVILRCVPISNHLYFYWYRQILGQKVEFLVSFYNNEISEKSEIFDDQFSVERPDGSNFTLKIRSTKLEDSAMYFCASRQGRNTGELFFGEGSRLTVL.

This clone was seen just once. V gene TRBV21-1 combines with J gene TRBJ1-5; the D call of TRBD1 is as the table states it, not checked on the DNA. TRBV21-1 is designated a pseudogene. The CDR3 contains 19 residues. For the CDR3, the DNA is TGTGCCAGCAGCAAAGACCGCCCCCATGGGACAGTGAGCAATCAGCCCCAGCATTTT. This encodes CASSKDRPHGTVSNQPQHF.

This clone was found once. The gene calls are TRBV28 and TRBJ2-1; tentatively, D is TRBD1 (6 bases). There are 15 residues in the CDR3. The V end lost 3 bases, the J end lost 7 bases, and 16 bases lay between the germline ends. CDR1 is MDHEN and CDR2 is SYDVKM in the germline V gene. CDR3 sequence reads: CASSFFGYRDNEQFF. The CDR3 DNA is TGTGCCAGCAGTTTTTTTGGGTACAGGGATAATGAGCAGTTCTTC.

The chain recombines TRBV7-2 with TRBJ1-1; 8 bases are a match to TRBD1. CDR1 and CDR2 (germline): SGHTA, FQGNSA. CDR3 length equals 13 residues. After removal of 1 base from V and 11 bases from J, the junction contained 6 bases not matched to a gene. As DNA, the CDR3 is TGTGCCAGCAGCTTAGGGACAGGGCGCGGGGCTTTCTTT. It codes for CASSLGTGRGAFF.

The chain carries TRBV3-1 (or the pseudogene TRBV3-2) and TRBJ2-1; possible D gene TRBD1, 6 bases. The V end was cut by 0 bases, the J end by 0 bases, with 15 bases between. This CDR3 region has 18 residues. CDR1 is LGHDT, CDR2 YNNKEL, per germline (reference sequence). The CDR3 DNA is TGTGCCAGCAGCCAAGACGGGCCCAGGGGCAACTCCTACAATGAGCAGTTCTTC. It specifies CASSQDGPRGNSYNEQFF.

The J gene is TRBJ2-3, the V gene TRBV6-5; 7 bases align to TRBD1. This CDR3 spans 14 amino acids. Germline CDR1 and CDR2: MNHEY and SVGAGI. The V segment lost 5 bases and the J segment 5 bases; nucleotides outside the gene matches: 7. CDR3 in DNA: TGTGCCAGCAGTCCTGGACAGGTGGGAGATACGCAGTATTTT. It encodes CASSPGQVGDTQYF.

CDR3 residues: CASSGATNEKLFF. In DNA form, the CDR3 reads TGTGCCTCCAGCGGGGCAACTAATGAAAAACTGTTTTTT. This chain connects TRBV19 to TRBJ1-4; D is unresolved. V was pared by 11 bases and J by 0 bases, with 10 bases between. CDR3 length equals 13 residues. The germline CDR1 and CDR2 sequences are LNHDA and SQIVND (reference sequence).

This chain uses TRBV30 with TRBJ1-2; D is possibly TRBD1 (5 bases). V was clipped by 2 bases and J by 4 bases, with 14 bases between them. CDR1 GTSNPN and CDR2 SVGIG come from the germline V gene (reference sequence). The CDR3 is made up of 14 amino acids. CDR3 amino acids: CAWSQGLSGYGYTF. Here the CDR3 DNA reads TGTGCCTGGAGTCAGGGACTTTCAGGCTATGGCTACACCTTC.

The chain couples TRBV6-2 or TRBV6-3 to TRBJ2-4, with 8 bases fitting TRBD1. V gave up 6 bases and J gave up 0 bases; unmatched junction bases: 4. Looked up from germline, CDR1 is MNHEY and CDR2 is SVGEGT. The CDR3 consists of 15 residues. The CDR3 sequence is CASSNRGIAKNIQYF. The DNA of the CDR3 is TGTGCCAGCAGCAACAGGGGGATAGCCAAAAACATTCAGTACTTC.